Listed here are 8 T cell receptor beta chains from one sample, sequenced in a study of cytomegalovirus exposure and HLA in healthy donors. This PCR relied on a set of 60 Vbeta primers and 13 Jbeta primers. Clones were read by immunoSEQ multiplex PCR, and TCRdb kept only the in-frame ones, dropping some. The sample records 200,000 to 250,000 clones, more than 75% being singletons. Sequenced input: PBMCs. The origin of the receptors is a human donor in good health.

V is TRBV6-5 and J is TRBJ1-4; maybe TRBD1 (5 bases). V lost 5 bases, J lost 7 bases, and 14 bases lay in between. From germline, CDR1 is MNHEY and CDR2 SVGAGI. This CDR3 has 14 residues. The chain's CDR3 is CASSDGGAGEKLFF. The DNA of the CDR3 is TGTGCCAGCAGTGACGGAGGGGCAGGTGAAAAACTGTTTTTT.

The chain combines TRBV7-9 with TRBJ1-3; unclear D gene. This CDR3 comprises 15 residues. Trimming pared 1 base from V and 7 bases from J, leaving 14 bases between. Germline lookup yields CDR1 SEHNR and CDR2 FQNEAQ (reference sequence). The CDR3 here is CASSLVAPPGNTIYF. CDR3 DNA sequence: TGTGCCAGCAGCTTAGTGGCCCCTCCGGGGAACACCATATATTTT.

This chain links TRBV25-1 with TRBJ2-5, with 10 bases fitting TRBD1. TRBJ2-7 matches the DNA end more closely, so the J call is doubtful. The germline gives CDR1 MGHDK, CDR2 SYGVNS. CDR3 length equals 15 residues. The CDR3 nucleotides read TGTGCCAGCAGCTGGGGGGGACAGGGGCGATACGAGCAGTACTTC. It is translated as CASSWGGQGRYEQYF.

The genes are TRBV19 and TRBJ1-2; 10 positions match TRBD1. After removal of 7 bases from V and 4 bases from J, the junction contained 3 bases not matched to a gene. CDR3 length equals 13 residues. Germline V CDR1 and CDR2: LNHDA, SQIVND (reference sequence). The CDR3 is CASKGDRGYGYTF. For the CDR3, the DNA is TGTGCCAGTAAGGGGGACAGGGGCTATGGCTACACCTTC.

The rearrangement joins TRBV25-1 to TRBJ2-7; 7 bases are a match to TRBD2. V was pared by 3 bases and J by 7 bases, with 12 bases of the junction left unmatched. The CDR3 is 15 amino acids. The germline CDR1 and CDR2 sequences are MGHDK and SYGVNS. Here the CDR3 DNA reads TGTGCCAGCAGTGATGGCGGGAGAGGCTTAGGAGAGCAGTACTTC. Translating it yields CASSDGGRGLGEQYF.

The J gene is TRBJ2-7, the V gene TRBV4-1; weak D call: TRBD2 (6 bases). Germline CDR1 is MGHRA and CDR2 is YSYEKL. CDR3 length: 14 amino acids. The V gene lost 4 bases and the J gene lost 5 bases, with 15 bases spanning the gap. As DNA, the CDR3 is TGCGCCAGCAGCCGGACGGGACTTAAGGACGAGCAGTACTTC. It is translated as CASSRTGLKDEQYF.

V gene TRBV6-5 combines with J gene TRBJ2-7, with TRBD1 identical over 7 bases. This CDR3 spans 14 amino acids. V lost 6 bases to trimming and J lost 0 bases; unmatched junction nucleotides: 5. Germline CDR1 and CDR2: MNHEY and SVGAGI. The CDR3: CASRLDRSSYEQYF. The CDR3 DNA is TGTGCCAGCAGACTGGACAGGAGCTCCTACGAGCAGTACTTC.

This clone has ten or more counts. Other nucleotide sequences from this sample produce the same CDR3. The gene calls are TRBV10-3 and TRBJ1-5, with D possibly being TRBD1 (5 bases). Germline V gives CDR1 ENHRY, CDR2 SYGVKD. Between the trimmed V and J ends, which lost 10 bases and 0 bases, there was a span of 13 bases. This CDR3 spans 14 amino acids. The CDR3 region has the DNA TGTGCCACGGACACAGGTGATAGCAATCAGCCCCAGCATTTT. This gives the protein CATDTGDSNQPQHF.